This TCR beta chain came from a study of blood T cell repertoires in COVID-19. Across the whole study: The analysed material was cDNA or gDNA that came from T cells, B-cell-depleted T cells, or PBMCs.

Germline trimming cut 6 bases from V and 5 bases from J; bases unmatched to any gene: 5. Per the germline V gene, CDR1 is SNHLY and CDR2 is FYNNEI. CDR3 size: 14 residues. Original methodology: Reference gene primer amplification yielded estimated nucleated cell counts. Assay: immunoSEQ multiplex PCR; the TCRdb copy retains only in-frame clones and omits some. V, J and clone size are those of that table, while D and trimming were read from the DNA. Of approximately 180,000 clones in the sample, approximately 85% were seen once. This receptor was taken from a human donor with active or convalescent COVID-19. The donor label of this sample is uncertain. This chain links TRBV2 with TRBJ2-2; TRBD1 agrees at 8 bases. The material sequenced was peripheral blood. DNA for the CDR3: TGTGCCAGCAGGCGACAGGGGCGGACCGGGGAGCTGTTTTTT. Translating it yields CASRRQGRTGELFF. The complete variable domain, with remaining parts taken from reference TRBV2 and TRBJ2-2, reads EPEVTQTPSHQVTQMGQEVILRCVPISNHLYFYWYRQILGQKVEFLVSFYNNEISEKSEIFDDQFSVERPDGSNFTLKIRSTKLEDSAMYFCASRRQGRTGELFFGEGSRLTVL.